Listed below are T cell receptor beta chains from one sample, sequenced in a study of blood T cells in healthy people across ages. TCRdb passed the 5' RACE reads through MiXCR, listing each CDR3 protein once. The table records under 2 million distinct CDR3 sequences, about 35% of them present only once. The sample consisted of blood. These receptors came from a woman aged 25 to 39 in good health. Each CDR3 is given with its conserved first and last residue. A D gene is named only where the DNA matches it firmly. Only some rows state a clone size, as once, few, many or a class for expanded clones.

D gene	CDR3 length	clone size	V gene	J gene	CDR3 protein	CDR3 DNA
NA	12	NA	TRBV3-1	TRBJ2-7	CASSLQGYVQYF	TGTGCCAGCAGCTTGCAGGGGTACGTGCAGTACTTC
NA	12	few	TRBV29-1	TRBJ1-6	CTGRGAHSPLHF	TGCACCGGCAGGGGCGCGCATTCACCCCTCCACTTT
NA	14	NA	TRBV20-1	TRBJ2-7	CSAGDRRTSYEQYF	TGCAGTGCTGGCGACAGGCGAACTTCCTACGAGCAGTACTTC
NA	14	NA	TRBV28	TRBJ1-5	CASSHRPLNQPQHF	TGTGCCAGCAGCCACCGGCCCCTCAATCAGCCCCAGCATTTT
TRBD1	11	NA	TRBV29-1	TRBJ1-2	CSVRDSLGYTF	TGCAGCGTACGGGACAGTTTAGGCTACACCTTC
TRBD1	14	few	TRBV20-1	TRBJ1-2	CSAREGTGFSGYTF	TGCAGTGCTAGAGAGGGGACAGGGTTCTCTGGCTACACCTTC
TRBD2	14	NA	TRBV20-1	TRBJ2-2	CSARMGLQDGELFF	TGCAGTGCTAGGATGGGACTACAGGACGGGGAGCTGTTTTTT
NA	15	NA	TRBV7-9	TRBJ2-5	CAGSLGQGRQETQYF	TGTGCCGGCAGCTTGGGCCAGGGGAGACAAGAGACCCAGTACTTC
TRBD1	17	NA	TRBV27	TRBJ2-5	CASSSRRDRGVWETQYF	TGTGCCAGCAGTTCCCGACGGGACAGGGGAGTTTGGGAGACCCAGTACTTC
NA	15	NA	TRBV27	TRBJ2-7	CASSLGETGPYEQYF	TGTGCCAGCAGTTTGGGCGAGACTGGCCCCTACGAGCAGTACTTC
TRBD2	19	NA	TRBV6-1	TRBJ2-3	CVSSPWNSKLAGLSDTQYF	TGTGTCAGCAGCCCCTGGAATTCGAAACTAGCGGGATTATCAGATACGCAGTATTTT
TRBD2	14	few	TRBV7-9	TRBJ2-4	CASSSTSGFHGRYF	TGTGCCAGCAGCTCGACTAGCGGGTTCCACGGGCGGTACTTC
NA	14	NA	TRBV7-6	TRBJ1-1	CASSQDGLIPEAFF	TGTGCCAGCAGCCAGGACGGATTAATACCTGAAGCTTTCTTT
TRBD1	15	NA	TRBV28	TRBJ1-5	CASIHGTGLLLPQHF	TGTGCCAGTATCCACGGGACAGGGCTCCTCTTGCCCCAGCATTTT
NA	12	NA	TRBV20-1	TRBJ2-5	CSAQGRQETRYF	TGCAGTGCCCAGGGAAGGCAAGAGACCCGGTACTTC
NA	18	NA	TRBV3-1	TRBJ2-2	CASSQDPRFYISAGELFF	TGTGCCAGCAGCCAAGATCCCAGGTTCTACATTTCCGCCGGGGAGCTGTTTTTT
NA	15	NA	TRBV4-2	TRBJ2-3	CASSQDKLHTGTQYF	TGTGCCAGCAGCCAAGATAAACTCCACACAGGTACGCAGTATTTT
NA	15	NA	TRBV2	TRBJ2-3	CASSEGSASTDTQYF	TGTGCCAGCAGTGAAGGATCAGCCTCCACAGATACGCAGTATTTT
TRBD2	15	few	TRBV29-1	TRBJ2-3	CSVVWVAGVTDTQYF	TGCAGCGTTGTATGGGTAGCGGGAGTAACAGATACGCAGTATTTT
NA	12	NA	TRBV11-2	TRBJ2-1	CASSSGPLQQFF	TGTGCCAGCAGCTCGGGCCCACTACAGCAGTTCTTC
NA	15	NA	TRBV7-9	TRBJ1-1	CASSLDRGLGTEAFF	TGTGCCAGCAGCTTAGACCGGGGGTTGGGCACTGAAGCTTTCTTT
TRBD2	15	NA	TRBV12-3/TRBV12-4	TRBJ2-7	CASSFTSGGNDEQYF	TGTGCCAGCAGTTTCACTAGCGGGGGTAACGACGAGCAGTACTTC
NA	13	NA	TRBV12-3/TRBV12-4	TRBJ2-7	CASAGGGINEQYF	TGTGCCAGCGCAGGGGGGGGGATCAACGAGCAGTACTTC
TRBD2	14	NA	TRBV10-3	TRBJ2-1	CAVGTSGGGNEQFF	TGTGCCGTCGGGACTAGCGGGGGGGGTAATGAGCAGTTCTTC
TRBD1	17	NA	TRBV5-5	TRBJ2-7	CASSPRAPQGVDYEQYF	TGTGCCAGCAGCCCCCGGGCCCCACAGGGGGTAGACTACGAGCAGTACTTC
TRBD2	18	NA	TRBV11-2	TRBJ2-5	CASSLVGMGREAVKTQYF	TGTGCCAGCAGCTTAGTGGGGATGGGGCGGGAGGCCGTAAAGACCCAGTACTTC
NA	14	NA	TRBV7-9	TRBJ1-4	CASSIDSGRGKLFF	TGTGCCAGCAGCATAGACTCGGGTAGGGGGAAACTGTTTTTT
NA	18	few	TRBV9	TRBJ2-6	CASSGNLGRDSGANVLTF	TGTGCCAGCAGCGGCAACCTGGGGCGGGACTCTGGGGCCAACGTCCTGACTTTC
TRBD1	15	NA	TRBV5-1	TRBJ2-5	CASSPTGQGAETQYF	TGCGCCAGCAGCCCTACTGGACAGGGAGCAGAGACCCAGTACTTC
NA	14	NA	TRBV7-2	TRBJ2-3	CASSPMEYTDTQYF	TGTGCCAGCAGCCCCATGGAGTACACAGATACGCAGTATTTT
NA	14	many	TRBV6-1	TRBJ2-7	CASGGGTLRNEQYF	TGTGCCAGCGGTGGGGGGACTCTCCGGAACGAGCAGTACTTC
NA	16	NA	TRBV6-1	TRBJ2-3	CASSVGVRRVTDTQYF	TGTGCCAGCAGTGTTGGGGTCCGAAGGGTCACAGATACGCAGTATTTT
NA	15	many	TRBV11-2	TRBJ1-5	CASSLGTFSNQPQHF	TGTGCCAGCAGCTTAGGGACTTTCAGCAATCAGCCCCAGCATTTT